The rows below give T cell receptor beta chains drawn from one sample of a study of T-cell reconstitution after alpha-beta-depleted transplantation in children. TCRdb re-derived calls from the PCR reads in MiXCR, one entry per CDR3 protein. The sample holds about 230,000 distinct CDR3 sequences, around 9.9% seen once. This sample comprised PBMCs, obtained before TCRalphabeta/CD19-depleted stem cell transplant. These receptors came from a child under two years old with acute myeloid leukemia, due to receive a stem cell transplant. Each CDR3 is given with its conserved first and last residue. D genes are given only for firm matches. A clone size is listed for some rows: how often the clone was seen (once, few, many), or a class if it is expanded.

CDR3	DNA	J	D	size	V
CASSVGGFPETQYF	TGTGCCAGCAGCGTAGGGGGGTTTCCGGAGACCCAGTACTTC	TRBJ2-5	-	many	TRBV9
CASSDRDTKSYEQYF	TGTGCCAGCTCCGACCGGGACACCAAATCCTACGAGCAGTACTTC	TRBJ2-7	-	-	TRBV18
CSVRKTPNNEQFF	TGCAGCGTTAGGAAGACTCCGAACAATGAGCAGTTCTTC	TRBJ2-1	-	many	TRBV29-1
CASSYSFVYEQYF	TGTGCCAGCAGTTACTCGTTCGTCTACGAGCAGTACTTC	TRBJ2-7	-	many	TRBV6-6
CASSEHKGVQPQHF	TGTGCCAGCAGTGAACACAAGGGGGTCCAGCCCCAGCATTTT	TRBJ1-5	-	many	TRBV28
CASSRQIQGQINEKLFF	TGTGCCAGCAGTCGACAAATTCAAGGACAGATTAATGAAAAACTGTTTTTT	TRBJ1-4	-	-	TRBV12-3/TRBV12-4
CASSIGSGTQYF	TGTGCCAGTAGTATAGGGTCGGGGACCCAGTACTTC	TRBJ2-5	-	many	TRBV19
CSARSPGWTQYF	TGCAGTGCTAGATCCCCTGGGTGGACCCAGTACTTC	TRBJ2-5	-	many	TRBV20-1
CASSLGGYSYNEQFF	TGTGCCAGCAGTTTGGGCGGGTACTCCTACAATGAGCAGTTCTTC	TRBJ2-1	-	many	TRBV27
CASSGLAEHPTDTQYF	TGCGCCAGCAGCGGACTAGCGGAGCATCCCACAGATACGCAGTATTTT	TRBJ2-3	TRBD2	-	TRBV5-1
CASSRGLAGVGGTDTQYF	TGTGCCAGCAGTCGGGGACTAGCGGGAGTCGGGGGCACAGATACGCAGTATTTT	TRBJ2-3	TRBD2	many	TRBV11-2
CASSLAQIGGTDTQYF	TGCGCCAGCAGCTTGGCCCAAATAGGGGGCACAGATACGCAGTATTTT	TRBJ2-3	-	few	TRBV5-1
CASKVGGKGWRYQPQHF	TGCGCCAGCAAAGTGGGTGGAAAGGGTTGGCGTTATCAGCCCCAGCATTTT	TRBJ1-5	-	many	TRBV5-1
CSVEPGAGGYTF	TGCAGCGTTGAACCGGGGGCGGGTGGCTACACCTTC	TRBJ1-2	-	-	TRBV29-1
CASSQDSGRTNYGYTF	TGTGCCAGCAGCCAAGATAGCGGCAGAACTAACTATGGCTACACCTTC	TRBJ1-2	-	many	TRBV4-2
CASSEWGQKGFDEAFF	TGTGCCAGCAGTGAATGGGGGCAGAAGGGGTTTGATGAAGCTTTCTTT	TRBJ1-1	-	many	TRBV25-1